These T cell receptor beta chains were read from a single sample in a study of T cells in Graves' hyperthyroidism and ophthalmopathy. Via MiXCR, TCRdb re-called the multiplex PCR reads, giving one row per CDR3 protein. Of about 740,000 distinct CDR3 sequences in the sample, 14% were seen once. The specimen was blood. Source of these receptors: a woman between 18 and 30 years old with Graves' hyperthyroidism. CDR3s include the opening cysteine and the closing phenylalanine or tryptophan. The order of the fields is clone size, J gene, V gene, D gene, CDR3 protein, CDR3 DNA. A D gene is named only where the DNA matches it firmly. Size tells how often a clone was seen (once, few, many) or the class of an expanded clone, and some rows leave it out.

-	TRBJ2-1	TRBV2	-	CASRESTGFLNEQFF	TGTGCCAGCAGAGAGAGCACAGGGTTTCTAAATGAGCAGTTCTTC
-	TRBJ2-7	TRBV7-8	TRBD1	CASSLAGGYTSSYEQYF	TGTGCCAGCAGCTTAGCAGGGGGCTATACCAGCTCCTACGAGCAGTACTTC
many	TRBJ2-1	TRBV10-3	TRBD2	CAISERAGAENEQFF	TGTGCCATCAGTGAGCGGGCGGGAGCAGAAAATGAGCAGTTCTTC
-	TRBJ2-3	TRBV20-1	TRBD2	CSANPTSDPLIYTQYF	TGCAGTGCCAACCCTACTAGCGATCCTTTGATATATACGCAGTATTTT
many	TRBJ2-7	TRBV20-1	-	CSATRPSYEQYF	TGCAGTGCTACCCGACCCTCCTACGAGCAGTACTTC
many	TRBJ1-2	TRBV6-1	TRBD1	CASSVWTGGNYGYTF	TGTGCCAGCAGTGTTTGGACAGGGGGCAACTATGGCTACACCTTC
many	TRBJ1-2	TRBV6-1	TRBD1	CASRDRELRGYTF	TGTGCCAGCCGGGACAGGGAGTTGCGGGGCTACACCTTC
-	TRBJ1-5	TRBV9	-	CASSEDDSNQPQHF	TGTGCCAGCAGCGAGGACGATAGCAATCAGCCCCAGCATTTT
few	TRBJ1-5	TRBV19	-	CASTHPGFQPQHF	TGTGCCAGTACTCACCCAGGGTTCCAGCCCCAGCATTTT
-	TRBJ2-3	TRBV29-1	TRBD2	CSVEDPGGPAEGSTDTQYF	TGCAGCGTTGAAGACCCGGGAGGGCCAGCCGAGGGAAGCACAGATACGCAGTATTTT
many	TRBJ2-1	TRBV7-9	TRBD2	CASSHLVRLAGNNEQFF	TGTGCCAGCAGCCACTTGGTTAGGCTAGCGGGAAACAATGAGCAGTTCTTC
-	TRBJ2-5	TRBV19	-	CASSKGRDQETQYF	TGTGCCAGTAGTAAGGGCAGGGACCAAGAGACCCAGTACTTC
few	TRBJ2-2	TRBV2	TRBD2	CATYLAGGPSGELFF	TGTGCCACCTATCTAGCGGGAGGGCCTAGCGGGGAGCTGTTTTTT
-	TRBJ2-1	TRBV15	TRBD2	CATRTTSGSSYNEQFF	TGTGCCACCAGGACGACTAGCGGAAGCTCCTACAATGAGCAGTTCTTC
-	TRBJ2-1	TRBV10-3	TRBD2	CAISDPSGGPTEQFF	TGTGCCATCAGTGACCCTAGCGGGGGGCCAACGGAGCAGTTCTTC
many	TRBJ2-3	TRBV24-1	-	CATSDPGPDPSAYTDTQYF	TGTGCCACCAGTGATCCAGGCCCGGACCCATCTGCCTACACAGATACGCAGTATTTT
-	TRBJ2-5	TRBV7-3	TRBD1	CASSFFPRGDRQETQYF	TGTGCCAGCAGCTTTTTTCCCCGAGGGGACAGACAAGAGACTCAGTACTTC
-	TRBJ1-6	TRBV27	TRBD1	CASSWGATGGNSPLHF	TGTGCCAGCAGTTGGGGGGCGACAGGGGGGAATTCACCCCTCCACTTT
-	TRBJ2-3	TRBV5-6	-	CASSLAPQTTDTQYF	TGTGCCAGCAGCTTAGCCCCTCAAACCACAGATACGCAGTATTTT
many	TRBJ1-1	TRBV20-1	-	CSADPRTGDHTEAFF	TGCAGTGCCGATCCCCGGACCGGGGATCACACTGAAGCTTTCTTT
few	TRBJ1-3	TRBV19	TRBD1	CASSIPWTGGPGNTIYF	TGTGCCAGTAGTATACCGTGGACAGGGGGCCCTGGAAACACCATATATTTT
-	TRBJ2-5	TRBV6-1	-	CAVRRQETQYF	TGTGCCGTTCGAAGACAAGAGACCCAGTACTTC
many	TRBJ2-7	TRBV7-2	-	CASSFIRAGVSGTAYEQYF	TGTGCCAGCAGCTTCATCAGGGCAGGCGTTAGCGGTACCGCCTACGAGCAGTACTTC
many	TRBJ1-2	TRBV5-1	-	CASSPAGAGSYGYTF	TGCGCCAGCAGCCCGGCCGGGGCAGGGTCCTATGGCTACACCTTC
few	TRBJ2-2	TRBV9	-	CASSVAPGADTGELFF	TGTGCCAGCAGCGTAGCCCCGGGGGCAGACACCGGGGAGCTGTTTTTT
many	TRBJ2-5	TRBV20-1	-	CSAPPMGEETQYF	TGCAGTGCCCCCCCTATGGGGGAAGAGACCCAGTACTTC
few	TRBJ2-7	TRBV25-1	TRBD1	CASSEHGTGGHEQYF	TGTGCCAGCAGTGAACACGGGACAGGGGGCCACGAGCAGTACTTC
-	TRBJ2-1	TRBV19	TRBD1	CASSIGWTGTYNEQFF	TGTGCCAGTAGTATTGGGTGGACAGGGACCTACAATGAGCAGTTCTTC
few	TRBJ2-1	TRBV20-1	-	CSARLRANEQFF	TGCAGTGCTAGGCTGAGGGCCAATGAGCAGTTCTTC
few	TRBJ1-1	TRBV4-1	-	CASSQALGTASQNTEAFF	TGCGCCAGCAGCCAAGCTTTAGGGACCGCTAGCCAGAACACTGAAGCTTTCTTT
many	TRBJ1-1	TRBV5-5	-	CASSFGWARWSGTEAFF	TGTGCCAGCAGCTTTGGGTGGGCGAGATGGTCCGGTACTGAAGCTTTCTTT
-	TRBJ2-6	TRBV7-9	TRBD2	CASSRGGSPGANVLTF	TGTGCCAGCAGCCGGGGGGGATCCCCTGGGGCCAACGTCCTGACTTTC
-	TRBJ1-5	TRBV6-2/TRBV6-3	TRBD1	CASSGGQEGGQPQHF	TGTGCCAGCAGTGGAGGACAGGAGGGGGGGCAGCCCCAGCATTTT
few	TRBJ2-2	TRBV9	-	CASSVAPNTGELFF	TGTGCCAGCAGCGTAGCCCCGAACACCGGGGAGCTGTTTTTT
many	TRBJ1-4	TRBV7-8	TRBD1	CASSFPGGGGEKLFF	TGTGCCAGCAGCTTTCCAGGGGGCGGGGGTGAAAAACTGTTTTTT
-	TRBJ2-1	TRBV30	-	CAWSGLTGTYNDQFF	TGTGCCTGGAGTGGTCTTACAGGAACCTACAATGATCAGTTCTTC
many	TRBJ1-1	TRBV2	-	CASLKYRGIEAFF	TGTGCCAGCCTAAAGTACAGAGGAATTGAAGCTTTCTTT
many	TRBJ2-1	TRBV20-1	-	CSAQPWRSYNEQFF	TGCAGTGCCCAACCCTGGCGGTCCTACAATGAGCAGTTCTTC
-	TRBJ2-1	TRBV29-1	-	CSVTEYNEQLF	TGCAGCGTTACAGAATACAATGAGCAGCTCTTC
many	TRBJ2-1	TRBV28	TRBD1	CASSSGRTGLNDEQFF	TGTGCCAGCAGTTCGGGACGGACAGGGTTAAACGATGAGCAGTTCTTC
-	TRBJ2-7	TRBV11-2	TRBD2	CASRWGGSVAEQYF	TGTGCCAGCAGATGGGGGGGTAGCGTTGCCGAGCAGTACTTC
-	TRBJ2-7	TRBV6-1	TRBD2	CASSKSGTSSYEQYF	TGTGCCAGCAGTAAATCCGGGACTAGCTCCTACGAGCAGTACTTC
many	TRBJ2-1	TRBV7-3	TRBD2	CASSEGLAFHNEQFF	TGTGCCAGCAGCGAGGGACTAGCTTTCCACAATGAGCAGTTCTTC